The subject of this entry is one T cell receptor (beta chain). Its target is unknown. This sample is part of a study of Ad26.COV2.S vaccination and SARS-CoV-2 variants. Data came from immunoSEQ multiplex PCR; TCRdb stores just in-frame clones and leaves some out. The data show 87,000 or so clones, about four fifths seen once. The CDR3 loop spans 16 amino acids. Germline values: CDR1 SGHNT, CDR2 YYREEE (reference sequence). The V and J ends lost 4 bases and 0 bases, in that order; junction bases with no gene match: 9. Whole-study results and caveats: Measurement of non-spike TCR breadth gave similar results in vaccine and placebo recipients. Substantial breadth was reported for post-vaccination spike-specific CD8+ and CD4+ T cells.

The receptor's source is a human donor who had recovered from COVID-19. The V gene is TRBV5-4, the J gene TRBJ2-7, with TRBD1 matching over 8 bases. The source was peripheral blood, collected after recovery from COVID-19. In DNA form, the CDR3 reads TGTGCCAGCAGCCAAGGAGACAGGGGTTACTCCTACGAGCAGTACTTC. Encoded protein: CASSQGDRGYSYEQYF.